These T cell receptor beta chains were read from a single sample in a study of beta chain features in type 1 diabetes. Assay: immunoSEQ multiplex PCR; the TCRdb copy retains only in-frame clones and omits some. The sample records roughly 160,000 clones, approximately 7.9% being singletons. The sample taken for sequencing was central memory CD4+ T cells from blood. The source of these receptors is a man between 18 and 35 years old with type 1 diabetes. Each CDR3 is given with its conserved first and last residue. A D gene is named only where the DNA matches it firmly. Some rows have no size entry. The others give once, few or many, or a class for an expanded clone.

CDR3 | DNA | J | size | V | D
CASSPGDREIEKLFF | TGCGCCAGCAGCCCCGGGGACAGGGAGATTGAAAAACTGTTTTTT | TRBJ1-4 | NA | TRBV4-1 | TRBD1
CASSLARSSDGYTF | TGTGCCAGCAGCTTAGCCAGATCATCCGATGGCTACACCTTC | TRBJ1-2 | NA | TRBV7-9 | NA
CAISESSSVKYF | TGTGCCATCAGTGAGTCGTCTAGCGTGAAGTACTTC | TRBJ2-5 | NA | TRBV10-3 | NA
CASSLGGNPEKLFF | TGTGCCAGCAGTTTAGGGGGGAATCCTGAAAAACTGTTTTTT | TRBJ1-4 | few | TRBV28 | NA
CAPASGDRTDTQYF | TGTGCCCCAGCCTCGGGGGACCGCACAGATACGCAGTATTTT | TRBJ2-3 | few | TRBV5-8 | NA
CASSLGAGTYEAFF | TGTGCCAGCAGCTTAGGGGCTGGGACATATGAAGCTTTCTTT | TRBJ1-1 | few | TRBV7-2 | NA
CASTHSAAPDQVTQYF | TGTGCCAGCACGCACTCAGCCGCGCCTGATCAGGTGACCCAGTACTTC | TRBJ2-5 | few | TRBV5-6 | NA
CASSLAPAGQGATDTQYF | TGCGCCAGCAGCTTGGCCCCTGCAGGACAGGGGGCCACAGATACGCAGTATTTT | TRBJ2-3 | NA | TRBV5-1 | TRBD1
CASRPGQGAVGTQYF | TGTGCCAGCAGGCCCGGACAGGGGGCGGTTGGTACGCAGTATTTT | TRBJ2-3 | NA | TRBV27 | TRBD1
CASSLQGAGANVLTF | TGTGCCAGCAGCCTACAGGGGGCGGGGGCCAACGTCCTGACTTTC | TRBJ2-6 | few | TRBV5-4 | TRBD1
CASSVQGNNQPQHF | TGTGCCAGCTCAGTTCAGGGAAACAATCAGCCCCAGCATTTT | TRBJ1-5 | NA | TRBV18 | NA